These 31 T cell receptor beta chains were all obtained from the same sample, sequenced in a study of cytomegalovirus exposure and HLA in healthy donors. The table came from immunoSEQ multiplex PCR; TCRdb's copy has only in-frame clones and leaves some out. The sample has approximately 58,000 clones, roughly nine tenths seen once. The source material was PBMCs. These TCRs come from a woman in her twenties or thirties in good health and CMV-seronegative.

The V and J genes are TRBV10-3 and TRBJ2-3; 8 nucleotides align to TRBD2. The J segment lost 5 bases and the V segment lost 6 bases, leaving 10 bases of the junction unmatched. The germline V gene has CDR1 ENHRY and CDR2 SYGVKD. This CDR3 spans 15 amino acids. As DNA, the CDR3 is TGTGCCATCAGCGAAAGACTAGCGAGTGAAGATACGCAGTATTTT. It yields the protein CAISERLASEDTQYF.

The chain uses TRBV19 and TRBJ1-2; D remains unclear. Between the trimmed V and J ends, which lost 3 bases and 3 bases, there was a span of 8 bases. Germline V gene sequence: CDR1 LNHDA, CDR2 SQIVND (reference sequence). This CDR3 has 13 amino acids. The CDR3 bases are TGTGCCAGTAGTATTGTGAGAGACTATGGCTACACCTTC. Translating it yields CASSIVRDYGYTF. The whole variable domain, filled in from reference TRBV19 and TRBJ1-2, reads DGGITQSPKYLFRKEGQNVTLSCEQNLNHDAMYWYRQDPGQGLRLIYYSQIVNDFQKGDIAEGYSVSREKKESFPLTVTSAQKNPTAFYLCASSIVRDYGYTFGSGTRLTVV.

The rearrangement joins TRBV5-1 to TRBJ2-1, with 9 bases identical to TRBD2. V lost 7 bases to trimming and J lost 7 bases; unmatched junction nucleotides: 6. This CDR3 is built from 13 residues. Germline CDR1 reads SGHRS; CDR2 reads YFSETQ. The CDR3 reads CASGTSGLNEQFF. In DNA, the CDR3 is TGCGCCAGCGGAACTAGCGGGCTTAATGAGCAGTTCTTC.

The chain links TRBV5-4 to TRBJ2-5, with TRBD2 matching over 10 bases. The CDR3 spans 16 residues. The trim removed 4 bases at V and 4 bases at J, leaving 10 bases unmatched. Germline CDR1 and CDR2: SGHNT and YYREEE (reference sequence). CDR3 protein: CASSAKSGRAVETQYF. CDR3 nucleotide sequence: TGTGCCAGCAGCGCCAAAAGCGGGAGGGCCGTAGAGACCCAGTACTTC.

The chain uses TRBV7-2 and TRBJ2-7, with TRBD1 identical over 8 bases. Per the germline V gene, CDR1 is SGHTA and CDR2 is FQGNSA. The ends lost 4 bases at V and 1 base at J; junction bases unmatched: 6. The CDR3 spans 15 residues. As DNA, the CDR3 is TGTGCCAGCAGCTCCCAGACAGGGGCGTCCTACGAGCAGTACTTC. This codes for CASSSQTGASYEQYF.

This chain connects TRBV7-9 to TRBJ2-2, with unresolved D. The CDR3 has 12 amino acids. The germline V gene encodes CDR1 SEHNR and CDR2 FQNEAQ (reference sequence). V lost 8 bases to trimming and J lost 0 bases, with 4 bases between them. The CDR3 region is CASPTNTGELFF. CDR3 bases: TGTGCCAGCCCTACGAACACCGGGGAGCTGTTTTTT.

The table lists this clone with a few counts. CDR3 sequence reads: CASLSQTGEAFF. CDR3 bases: TGTGCCAGCTTGTCCCAAACAGGTGAAGCTTTCTTT. The chain has TRBV6-4 and TRBJ1-1; D might be TRBD1 (5 bases). This CDR3 is built from 12 residues. The germline gives CDR1 MRHNA, CDR2 SNTAGT. The V and J ends lost 8 bases and 7 bases respectively, with 14 bases between them.

The CDR3 protein is CSVDGGTAYNEQFF. The CDR3 DNA is TGCAGCGTTGACGGCGGGACCGCCTACAATGAGCAGTTCTTC. The chain is built from TRBV29-1 and TRBJ2-1; D may be TRBD2 (6 bases). In germline, CDR1 is SQVTM, CDR2 ANQGSEA. V dropped 3 bases and J dropped 2 bases, with 11 bases sitting between them. The CDR3 spans 14 residues.

The chain joins TRBV6-5 to TRBJ2-2; no reliable D call. This CDR3 is 15 amino acids long. V lost 0 bases to trimming and J lost 6 bases, with 11 bases between them. In germline, CDR1 is MNHEY, CDR2 SVGAGI. CDR3 bases: TGTGCCAGCAGTTACTCGGGCTCCATCCCCGGGGAGCTGTTTTTT. Encoded protein: CASSYSGSIPGELFF.

This rearrangement joins TRBV9 to TRBJ2-7; TRBD1 matches 10 bases. The ends lost 0 bases at V and 0 bases at J; junction bases unmatched: 3. The germline V gene has CDR1 SGDLS and CDR2 YYNGEE. This CDR3 has 16 residues. CDR3 sequence reads: CASSVGGQGVSYEQYF. CDR3 nucleotides: TGTGCCAGCAGCGTAGGAGGACAGGGGGTCTCCTACGAGCAGTACTTC. The full variable domain, in which reference TRBV9 and TRBJ2-7 provide the parts outside the CDR3, is DSGVTQTPKHLITATGQRVTLRCSPRSGDLSVYWYQQSLDQGLQFLIQYYNGEERAKGNILERFSAQQFPDLHSELNLSSLELGDSALYFCASSVGGQGVSYEQYFGPGTRLTVT.

A few counts support this clone. The chain joins TRBV29-1 to TRBJ1-1, with D possibly TRBD1 on 5 matching bases. The CDR3 has 16 residues. Trimming cost V 7 bases and J 0 bases, with 21 bases left between them. CDR1 is SQVTM, CDR2 ANQGSEA, per germline. CDR3 protein: CSAQGVGSPMNTEAFF. CDR3 sequence (DNA): TGCAGCGCCCAAGGGGTGGGCTCCCCCATGAACACTGAAGCTTTCTTT. The entire variable domain, with the rest obtained from reference TRBV29-1 and TRBJ1-1, is as follows: SAVISQKPSRDICQRGTSLTIQCQVDSQVTMMFWYRQQPGQSLTLIATANQGSEATYESGFVIDKFPISRPNLTFSTLTVSNMSPEDSSIYLCSAQGVGSPMNTEAFFGQGTRLTVV.

V and J are TRBV30 and TRBJ2-7, with D hard to call. The ends were cut back, 2 bases at V and 0 bases at J, with 5 bases in the middle. CDR1 and CDR2 (germline): GTSNPN, SVGIG (reference sequence). The CDR3 is made up of 12 amino acids. The CDR3, as DNA: TGTGCCTGGAGTCCAGACTCCTACGAGCAGTACTTC. This translates into CAWSPDSYEQYF.

V gene TRBV7-9 combines with J gene TRBJ2-2, with 7 bases identical to TRBD2. The J segment lost 5 bases and the V segment lost 1 base, leaving 10 bases of the junction unmatched. Germline V CDR1 and CDR2: SEHNR, FQNEAQ (reference sequence). This CDR3 is 17 amino acids long. CDR3 in DNA: TGTGCCAGCAGCTTAGAGAGGCTAGCGGAAACGACCGGGGAGCTGTTTTTT. Residues: CASSLERLAETTGELFF.

CDR3 residues: CASSQASGRKTQYF. DNA for the CDR3: TGCGCCAGCAGCCAGGCTAGCGGGAGGAAGACCCAGTACTTC. The chain uses TRBV4-1 and TRBJ2-5; TRBD2 matches at 11 bases. CDR1 and CDR2 (germline): MGHRA, YSYEKL. The CDR3 has 14 amino acids. Trimming removed 3 bases from V and 6 bases from J; junction bases left unmatched: 3.

For the CDR3, the DNA is TGTGCCAGCAGCCCCCAAGAGACATCCTACGAGCAGTACTTC. Residues: CASSPQETSYEQYF. The rearrangement uses TRBV9 and TRBJ2-7; D gene ambiguous. In germline, CDR1 is SGDLS, CDR2 YYNGEE. There are 14 residues in the CDR3. V lost 4 bases and J lost 1, with 12 bases in between.

The genes are TRBV27 and TRBJ2-4; a weak D match, TRBD1 (5 bases). Per germline, CDR1 MNHEY and CDR2 SMNVEV (reference sequence). The CDR3 is 14 amino acids. Trimming cost V 1 base and J 8 bases, with 12 bases left between them. CDR3 nucleotides: TGTGCCAGCAGTTTATATCCTGAAGGGGACATTCAGTACTTC. Translated: CASSLYPEGDIQYF.

The V call is TRBV28, the J call TRBJ1-5, with D unclear. The CDR3 length is 15 residues. V was trimmed by 1 base and J by 9 bases, leaving 16 bases between them. Looked up from germline, CDR1 is MDHEN and CDR2 is SYDVKM. The CDR3 DNA sequence: TGTGCCAGCAGTTTATCTGGCAGCGCAATGGGGCCCCAGCATTTT. It is translated as CASSLSGSAMGPQHF. Full variable domain (missing parts from reference TRBV28 and TRBJ1-5): DVKVTQSSRYLVKRTGEKVFLECVQDMDHENMFWYRQDPGLGLRLIYFSYDVKMKEKGDIPEGYSVSREKKERFSLILESASTNQTSMYLCASSLSGSAMGPQHFGDGTRLSIL.

V usage is TRBV6-1 and J usage is TRBJ2-4; 10 bases line up with TRBD1. Per the germline V gene, CDR1 is MNHNS and CDR2 is SASEGT. The CDR3 extends over 14 amino acids. V shed 6 bases, J shed 5 bases, and the junction held 4 bases outside the gene matches. This CDR3 is CASSWDRGQNIQYF. CDR3 sequence (DNA): TGTGCCAGCAGCTGGGACAGGGGCCAAAACATTCAGTACTTC.

The chain has TRBV9 and TRBJ1-3, with D possibly matching TRBD1 (6 bases). V dropped 2 bases and J dropped 0 bases, with 9 bases sitting between them. The CDR3 is 15 residues long. Germline CDR1 reads SGDLS; CDR2 reads YYNGEE. The DNA of the CDR3 is TGTGCCAGCAGCGTTGGACAGTACTCTGGAAACACCATATATTTT. Translating it yields CASSVGQYSGNTIYF.

As regards this clone: One end of the junction fails to match germline, which may point to a read error. The V and J genes are TRBV28 and TRBJ2-1; TRBD1 aligns across 7 bases. Germline assignment: CDR1 MDHEN and CDR2 SYDVKM. This CDR3 contains 16 residues. CDR3 nucleotide sequence: TGTGCCAGCAGTAGTCAGGGGGTCTTCTCCCACAATGAGCAGTTCTTC. It is translated as CASSSQGVFSHNEQFF.

This clone has only one observation. The genes are TRBV7-9 and TRBJ1-2, with TRBD1 matching 9 bases. Germline assignment: CDR1 SEHNR and CDR2 FQNEAQ (reference sequence). V trimming: 3 bases; J trimming: 6 bases; junction bases outside the gene matches: 5. There are 14 residues in the CDR3. CDR3 sequence: CASSLGQGFDGYTF. Here the CDR3 DNA reads TGTGCCAGCAGCTTGGGACAGGGTTTCGATGGCTACACCTTC.

V usage is TRBV27 and J usage is TRBJ2-7; 7 positions match TRBD1. CDR1 is MNHEY and CDR2 is SMNVEV in the germline V gene (reference sequence). The CDR3 consists of 14 residues. V lost 8 bases and J lost 4; bases outside the gene matches: 11. CDR3 DNA: TGTGCCAGCGGTATGACAGGGATGAAATACGAGCAGTACTTC. Amino acid sequence: CASGMTGMKYEQYF.

This clone was detected once. The chain has TRBV6-6 and TRBJ2-7; a possible D gene is TRBD1 (5 bases). Deletions cut 5 bases from V and 1 base from J, with 12 bases between. Germline CDR1 MNHNY, CDR2 SVGAGI (reference sequence). There are 14 residues in the CDR3. The DNA for the CDR3 is TGTGCCAGCAGTGCCGACAGCTCATCCTACGAGCAGTACTTC. Protein: CASSADSSSYEQYF.

This clone turned up a few times. The J gene is TRBJ2-6, the V gene TRBV7-6; 8 bases agree with TRBD1. Germline CDR1 is SGHVS and CDR2 is FNYEAQ. V was clipped by 6 bases and J by 3 bases; unmatched bases: 7. The length of the CDR3 is 16 residues. CDR3 loop: CASRSTGANGANVLTF. The DNA of the CDR3 is TGTGCCAGCAGATCGACAGGGGCGAATGGGGCCAACGTCCTGACTTTC.

The rearrangement joins TRBV7-5 to TRBJ2-1; TRBD2 is taken as the D call from the table, unchecked against the DNA. TRBV7-5 is deemed a pseudogene. The length of the CDR3 is 17 residues. The CDR3 nucleotides read TGTGTCAGAAGCGCCTTGTGGCCCCGGGGTAGTAAGAATGAGCAGTTCTTC. Translated, it gives CVRSALWPRGSKNEQFF.

The genes are TRBV6-5 and TRBJ1-2, with 8 nucleotides matching TRBD1. V lost 6 bases and J lost 4; bases outside the gene matches: 7. CDR1 is MNHEY, CDR2 SVGAGI, per germline. The CDR3 length is 14 residues. The CDR3 region is CASRGQGRSYGYTF. The CDR3 bases are TGTGCCAGCAGAGGACAGGGAAGGTCCTATGGCTACACCTTC.

This chain connects TRBV28 to TRBJ2-7; 13 bases align to TRBD2. The CDR3 runs 16 residues. V dropped 1 base and J dropped 6; count of bases not matched to a gene: 6. Germline V CDR1 and CDR2: MDHEN, SYDVKM. The CDR3 nucleotides read TGTGCCAGCAGTTTATCGGGGACTAGCGGGATTCGCGAGCAGTACTTC. This gives the protein CASSLSGTSGIREQYF.

The rearrangement uses TRBV7-8 and TRBJ1-5; TRBD1 matches at 8 bases. CDR1 and CDR2 from the germline V gene are SGHVS and FQNEAQ. After removal of 4 bases from V and 8 bases from J, the junction contained 10 bases not matched to a gene. The CDR3 is 15 residues long. The CDR3 DNA is TGTGCCAGCAGCTCTCTGACAGGGGCCGCCGAGCCCCAGCATTTT. This codes for CASSSLTGAAEPQHF.

The chain is built from TRBV5-6 and TRBJ1-5; D is ambiguous. Germline V gene data show CDR1 as SGHDT and CDR2 as YYEEEE. V lost 4 bases and J lost 1, with 12 bases in between. The CDR3 sequence is 15 residues long. The CDR3 loop reads CASSRGQMSNQPQHF. DNA for the CDR3: TGTGCCAGCAGCCGAGGTCAGATGAGCAATCAGCCCCAGCATTTT.

The chain couples TRBV7-2 to TRBJ2-7; TRBD1 agrees at 10 bases. The V gene's germline CDR1 is SGHTA and CDR2 FQGNSA. The CDR3 runs to 14 residues. Trimming took 4 bases from V and 2 from J; bases not matched to a gene: 2. CDR3 protein: CASSSDRGAYEQYF. DNA for the CDR3: TGTGCCAGCAGCTCGGACAGGGGGGCCTACGAGCAGTACTTC.

This chain connects TRBV5-4 to TRBJ1-1, with unresolved D. The CDR3 covers 14 residues. Trimming stripped 0 bases from V and 1 base from J, with 7 bases between. Per germline, CDR1 SGHNT and CDR2 YYREEE (reference sequence). In DNA form, the CDR3 reads TGTGCCAGCAGCTTGGATACAAAGAACACTGAAGCTTTCTTT. This codes for CASSLDTKNTEAFF.